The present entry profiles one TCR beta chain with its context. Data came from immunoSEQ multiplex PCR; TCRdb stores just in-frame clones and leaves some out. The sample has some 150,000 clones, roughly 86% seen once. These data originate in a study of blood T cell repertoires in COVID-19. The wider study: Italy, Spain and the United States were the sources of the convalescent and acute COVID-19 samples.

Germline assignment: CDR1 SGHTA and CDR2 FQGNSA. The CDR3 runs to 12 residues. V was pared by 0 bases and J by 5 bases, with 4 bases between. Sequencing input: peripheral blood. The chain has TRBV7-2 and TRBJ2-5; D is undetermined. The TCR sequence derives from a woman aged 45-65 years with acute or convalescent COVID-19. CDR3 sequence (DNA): TGTGCCAGCAGCTTAGCCCGTGAGACCCAGTACTTC. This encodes CASSLARETQYF.